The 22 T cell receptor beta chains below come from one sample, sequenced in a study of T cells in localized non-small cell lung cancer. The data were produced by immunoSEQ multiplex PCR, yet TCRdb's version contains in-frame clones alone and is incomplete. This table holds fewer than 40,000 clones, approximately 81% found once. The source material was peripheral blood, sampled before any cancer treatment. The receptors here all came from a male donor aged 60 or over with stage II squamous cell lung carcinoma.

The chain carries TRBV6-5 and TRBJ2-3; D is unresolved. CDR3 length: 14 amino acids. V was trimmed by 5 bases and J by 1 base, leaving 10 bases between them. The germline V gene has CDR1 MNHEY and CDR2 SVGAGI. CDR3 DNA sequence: TGTGCCAGCAGTGGAAACATGGGCACAGATACGCAGTATTTT. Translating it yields CASSGNMGTDTQYF.

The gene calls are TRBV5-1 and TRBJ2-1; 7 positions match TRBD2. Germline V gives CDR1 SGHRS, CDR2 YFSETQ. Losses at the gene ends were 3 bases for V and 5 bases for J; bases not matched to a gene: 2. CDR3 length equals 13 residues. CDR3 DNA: TGCGCCAGCAGCTCACTAGCGAACAATGAGCAGTTCTTC. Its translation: CASSSLANNEQFF.

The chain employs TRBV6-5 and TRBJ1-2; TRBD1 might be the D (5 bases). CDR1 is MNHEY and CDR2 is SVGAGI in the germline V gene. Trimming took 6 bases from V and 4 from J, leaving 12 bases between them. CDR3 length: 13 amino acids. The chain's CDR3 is CASSEGGGYGYTF. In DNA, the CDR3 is TGTGCCAGCAGCGAAGGCGGGGGCTATGGCTACACCTTC.

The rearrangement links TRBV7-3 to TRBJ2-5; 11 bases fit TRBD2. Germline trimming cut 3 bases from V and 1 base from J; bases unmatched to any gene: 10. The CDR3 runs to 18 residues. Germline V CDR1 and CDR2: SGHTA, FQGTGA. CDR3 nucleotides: TGTGCCAGCAGCTTGATCCTAGCGGGAGGTAGGTCCCAAGAGACCCAGTACTTC. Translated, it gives CASSLILAGGRSQETQYF.

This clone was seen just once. This chain's CDR3 is CASSQSLNGDTEAFF. The CDR3 DNA reads TGTGCCAGCAGCCAATCCTTAAACGGGGACACTGAAGCTTTCTTT. The chain couples TRBV4-2 to TRBJ1-1; D uncertain. The germline V and J ends were trimmed by 2 bases and 3 bases, with 13 bases remaining between them. CDR3 length: 15 amino acids. CDR1 is LGHNA, CDR2 YNFKEQ, per germline.

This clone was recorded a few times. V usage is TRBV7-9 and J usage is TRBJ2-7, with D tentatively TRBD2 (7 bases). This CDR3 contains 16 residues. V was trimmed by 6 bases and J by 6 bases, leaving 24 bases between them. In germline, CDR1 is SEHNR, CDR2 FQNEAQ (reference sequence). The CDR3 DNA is TGTGCCAGCAGTCGAGGCGAGGGAGGGCAAGGGGGCGAGCAGTACTTC. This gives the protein CASSRGEGGQGGEQYF. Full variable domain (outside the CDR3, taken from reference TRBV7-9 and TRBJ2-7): DTGVSQNPRHKITKRGQNVTFRCDPISEHNRLYWYRQTLGQGPEFLTYFQNEAQLEKSRLLSDRFSAERPKGSFSTLEIQRTEQGDSAMYLCASSRGEGGQGGEQYFGPGTRLTVT.

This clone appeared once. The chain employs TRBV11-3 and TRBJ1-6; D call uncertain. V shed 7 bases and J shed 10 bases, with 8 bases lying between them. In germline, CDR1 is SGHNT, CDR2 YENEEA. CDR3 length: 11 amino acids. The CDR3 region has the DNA TGTGCCAGCAAGAGTGAATCACCCCTCCACTTT. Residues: CASKSESPLHF.

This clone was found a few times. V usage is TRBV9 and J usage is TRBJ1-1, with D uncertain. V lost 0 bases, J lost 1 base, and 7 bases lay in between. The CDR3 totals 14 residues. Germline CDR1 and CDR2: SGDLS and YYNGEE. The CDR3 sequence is CASSVGVGNTEAFF. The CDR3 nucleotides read TGTGCCAGCAGCGTAGGGGTGGGGAACACTGAAGCTTTCTTT.

Here the CDR3 reads CASSGRLAEETQYF. In DNA form, the CDR3 reads TGTGCCAGCAGCGGGCGACTAGCGGAAGAGACCCAGTACTTC. The chain employs TRBV11-1 and TRBJ2-5, with 9 bases matching TRBD2. V lost 5 bases and J lost 3; bases outside the gene matches: 4. CDR3 length: 14 amino acids. Germline values: CDR1 SGHAT, CDR2 FQDESV (reference sequence).

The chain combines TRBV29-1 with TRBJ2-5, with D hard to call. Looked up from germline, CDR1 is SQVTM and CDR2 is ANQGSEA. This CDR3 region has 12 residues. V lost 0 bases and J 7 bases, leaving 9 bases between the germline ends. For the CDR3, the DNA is TGCAGCGTTGAAGAGGGCCCCAGGACCCAGTACTTC. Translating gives CSVEEGPRTQYF.

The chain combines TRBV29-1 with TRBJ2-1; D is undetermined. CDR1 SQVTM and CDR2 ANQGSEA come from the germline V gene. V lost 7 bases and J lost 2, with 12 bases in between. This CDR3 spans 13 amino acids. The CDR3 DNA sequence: TGCAGCGCCCGGGCCCTAGCCTACAATGAGCAGTTCTTC. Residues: CSARALAYNEQFF.

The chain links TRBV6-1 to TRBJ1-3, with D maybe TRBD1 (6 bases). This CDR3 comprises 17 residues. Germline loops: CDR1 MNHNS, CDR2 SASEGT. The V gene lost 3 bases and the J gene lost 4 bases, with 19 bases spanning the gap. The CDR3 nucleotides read TGTGCCAGCAGTGACCTACTACCGCCGGGACAAGGAAACACCATATATTTT. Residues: CASSDLLPPGQGNTIYF.

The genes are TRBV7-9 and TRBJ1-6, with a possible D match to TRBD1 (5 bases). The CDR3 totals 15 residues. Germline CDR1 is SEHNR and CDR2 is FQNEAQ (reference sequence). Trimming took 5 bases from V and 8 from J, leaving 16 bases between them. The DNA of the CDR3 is TGTGCCAGCAGCCGCGGCCCGGGGGGAGATTCACCCCTCCACTTT. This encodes CASSRGPGGDSPLHF.

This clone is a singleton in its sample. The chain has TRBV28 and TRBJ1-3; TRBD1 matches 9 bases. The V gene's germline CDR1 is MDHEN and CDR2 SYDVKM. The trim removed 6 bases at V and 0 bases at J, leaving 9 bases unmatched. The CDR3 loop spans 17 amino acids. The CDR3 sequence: CASSYPGTGNSGNTIYF. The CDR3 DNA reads TGTGCCAGCAGCTACCCCGGGACAGGGAACTCTGGAAACACCATATATTTT.

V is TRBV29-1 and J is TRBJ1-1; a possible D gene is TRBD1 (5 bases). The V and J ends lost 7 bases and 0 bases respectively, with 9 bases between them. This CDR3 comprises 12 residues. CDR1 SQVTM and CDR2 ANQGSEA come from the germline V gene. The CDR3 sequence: CSGDGLNTEAFF. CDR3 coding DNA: TGCAGCGGGGACGGCTTGAACACTGAAGCTTTCTTT.

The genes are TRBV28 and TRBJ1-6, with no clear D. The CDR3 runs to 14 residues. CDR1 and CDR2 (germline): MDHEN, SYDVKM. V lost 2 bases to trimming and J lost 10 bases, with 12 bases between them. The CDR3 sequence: CASSLRNLRSPLHF. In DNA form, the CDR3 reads TGTGCCAGCAGTTTACGTAATTTGAGGTCACCCCTCCACTTT.

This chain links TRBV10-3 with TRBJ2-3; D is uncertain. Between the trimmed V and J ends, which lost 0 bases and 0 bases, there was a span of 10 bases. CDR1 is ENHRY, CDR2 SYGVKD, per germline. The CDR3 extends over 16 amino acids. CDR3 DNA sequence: TGTGCCATCAGTGAGTCTCCCGCGGCTAGCACAGATACGCAGTATTTT. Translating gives CAISESPAASTDTQYF.

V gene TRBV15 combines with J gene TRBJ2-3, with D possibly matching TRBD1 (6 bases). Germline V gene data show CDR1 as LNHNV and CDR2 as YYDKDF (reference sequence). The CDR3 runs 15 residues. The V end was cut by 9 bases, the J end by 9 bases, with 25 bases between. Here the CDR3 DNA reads TGTGCCACGGGACAACAGGGAAAGCGCACAGGGACGCAGTATTTT. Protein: CATGQQGKRTGTQYF.

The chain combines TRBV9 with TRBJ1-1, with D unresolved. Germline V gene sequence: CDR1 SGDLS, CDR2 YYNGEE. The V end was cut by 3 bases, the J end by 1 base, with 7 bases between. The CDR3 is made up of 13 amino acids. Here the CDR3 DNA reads TGTGCCAGCAGCGCAACAACGAACACTGAAGCTTTCTTT. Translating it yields CASSATTNTEAFF.

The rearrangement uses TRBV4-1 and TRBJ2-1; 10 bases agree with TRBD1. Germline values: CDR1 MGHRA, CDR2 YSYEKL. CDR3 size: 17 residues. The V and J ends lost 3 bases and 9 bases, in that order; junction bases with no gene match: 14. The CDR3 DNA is TGCGCCAGCAGCCAGGTCCGGCCCGGGACAGGGGTGGGTGAGCAGTTCTTC. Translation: CASSQVRPGTGVGEQFF.

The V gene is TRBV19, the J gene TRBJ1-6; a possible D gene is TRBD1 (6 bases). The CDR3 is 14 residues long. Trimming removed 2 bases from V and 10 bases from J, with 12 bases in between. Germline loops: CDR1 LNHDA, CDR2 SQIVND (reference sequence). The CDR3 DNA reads TGTGCCAGTAGTATATCACAGACAGGCTCACCCCTCCACTTT. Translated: CASSISQTGSPLHF.

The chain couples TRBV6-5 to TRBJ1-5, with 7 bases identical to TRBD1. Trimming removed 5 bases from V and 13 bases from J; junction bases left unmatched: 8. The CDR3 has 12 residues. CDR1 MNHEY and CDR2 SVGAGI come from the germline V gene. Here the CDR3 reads CASSDETGEQHF. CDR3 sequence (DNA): TGTGCCAGCAGTGATGAAACAGGGGAACAGCATTTT.